What follows is one T cell receptor beta chain and its context. Its antigen is unidentified. Naive CD8 cells comprised CD45RO-negative, CCR7-positively selected cells, excluding terminally differentiated effector memory CD45RA+ cells. This record comes from a study of shared clonotypes between healthy human individuals. Study results and limitations: Around 5% of naive CD4 clonotypes were shared across a few donors.

CDR1 and CDR2 (germline): SGHRS, YFSETQ. The CDR3 is made up of 17 amino acids. V was cut by 0 bases and J by 10 bases, with 25 bases left in between. Profiled with immunoSEQ multiplex PCR; TCRdb holds only in-frame clones, not every one. The profile shows roughly 2.1 million clones, about 93% of them singletons. The sequence came from a man aged 18 to 29 in good health. Some clones in this sample may be carry-over from other donors' samples. V usage is TRBV5-1 and J usage is TRBJ1-1; possibly TRBD1 for D (5 bases). Sequences were obtained from naive CD8+ T cells from PBMCs. CDR3 residues: CASSLAMAAGKSRGAFF. The CDR3 DNA follows: TGCGCCAGCAGCTTGGCCATGGCGGCAGGGAAGTCGAGGGGAGCTTTCTTT.